This T cell receptor (beta chain) stems from a study of blood T cell repertoires in COVID-19. Study at large: From the United States, Italy and Spain came samples of acute and convalescent COVID-19. PBMCs, B-cell-depleted T cells, or T cells were the source of the cDNA or gDNA that made up the material.

The J segment lost 4 bases and the V segment lost 6 bases, leaving 7 bases of the junction unmatched. The germline V gene has CDR1 MDHEN and CDR2 SYDVKM. This CDR3 comprises 15 residues. In the study's own analysis: How many nucleated cells were present was estimated from reference gene primer amplification. Repertoires were generated with immunoSEQ multiplex PCR, while TCRdb's copy carries only in-frame clones and drops some. V, J and clone size are those of that table, while D and trimming were read from the DNA. The table includes 60,000 to 95,000 clones, more than 75% detected once. V gene TRBV28 combines with J gene TRBJ1-2, with 11 bases aligning to TRBD1. The TCR originated in a woman older than 75 with active or convalescent COVID-19. Sequenced: peripheral blood. CDR3 region: CASRSGTGGRYGYTF. The CDR3 DNA reads as TGTGCCAGCAGAAGTGGGACAGGGGGTCGCTATGGCTACACCTTC.